This TCR beta chain was sequenced in a study of blood T cells in healthy people across ages. Whole-study findings and limits: Naive T cell percentage showed a strong correlation with the diversity of TCR beta. Diversity estimates drawn from one million T cells were deemed underestimates. Because sorting was not performed, PBMCs prevented conclusive naive versus antigen-experienced comparison.

Combining a sample-barcoded 5' primer with a J-beta primer mix, a second PCR ran for roughly 7 to 12 cycles. A minimum of 3 million CDR3-containing paired-end reads was obtained for each sample. Each CDR3 protein is one row after TCRdb ran MiXCR on the 5' RACE reads. This sample carries 600,000 or so distinct CDR3 sequences, about 30% of them seen once, and the ten largest clones take more than 15%. CDR1 DFQATT and CDR2 SNEGSKA come from the germline V gene (reference sequence). V was cut by 1 base and J by 3 bases, with 13 bases left in between. This CDR3 is built from 15 residues. The table lists this clonotype with many counts. Its cognate antigen is unknown.

Specimen: blood. The rearrangement joins TRBV20-1 to TRBJ1-5; D is uncertain. This clonotype was sampled from a woman aged 80 or over in good health. The CDR3 DNA is TGCAGTGCTAGAGGTAGGGCGGGGAACAATCAGCCCCAGCATTTT. This translates into CSARGRAGNNQPQHF.